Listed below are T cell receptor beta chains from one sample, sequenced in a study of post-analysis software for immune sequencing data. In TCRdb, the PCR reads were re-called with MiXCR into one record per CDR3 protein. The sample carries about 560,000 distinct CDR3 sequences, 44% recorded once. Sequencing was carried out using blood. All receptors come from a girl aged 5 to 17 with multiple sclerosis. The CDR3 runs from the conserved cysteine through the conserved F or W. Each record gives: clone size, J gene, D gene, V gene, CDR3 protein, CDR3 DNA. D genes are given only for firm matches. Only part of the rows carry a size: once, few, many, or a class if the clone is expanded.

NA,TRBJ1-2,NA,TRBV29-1,CSGVSASYGYTF,TGCAGCGGGGTCAGTGCGAGCTATGGCTACACCTTC
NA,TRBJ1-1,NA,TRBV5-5,CASSSWLLNTEAFF,TGTGCCAGCAGCTCATGGCTACTGAACACTGAAGCTTTCTTT
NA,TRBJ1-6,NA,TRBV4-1,CASSQQGTALHF,TGCGCCAGCAGCCAACAGGGTACAGCCCTCCACTTT
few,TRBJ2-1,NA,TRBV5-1,CASSLVQGGNEQFF,TGCGCCAGCAGCTTGGTTCAAGGGGGAAATGAGCAGTTCTTC
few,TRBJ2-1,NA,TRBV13,CASSLRQYNEQFF,TGTGCCAGCAGCTTACGGCAGTACAATGAGCAGTTCTTC
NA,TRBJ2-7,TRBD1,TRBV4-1,CASRNFRDRVYEQYF,TGCGCCAGCAGAAACTTTAGGGACAGGGTCTACGAGCAGTACTTC
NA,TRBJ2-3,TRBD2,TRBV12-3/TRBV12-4,CASGLAGELHTQYF,TGTGCCAGCGGACTAGCGGGGGAGCTGCATACGCAGTATTTT
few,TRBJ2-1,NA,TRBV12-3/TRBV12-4,CASSLGGGTQETQFF,TGTGCCAGCAGCTTGGGGGGGGGGACACAAGAGACCCAGTTCTTC
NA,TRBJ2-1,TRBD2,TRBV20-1,CSAFPGGRPNEQFF,TGCAGTGCCTTTCCGGGCGGGAGGCCCAATGAGCAGTTCTTC
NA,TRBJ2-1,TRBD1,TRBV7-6,CASSLADRGTYNEQFF,TGTGCCAGCAGCTTAGCGGACAGGGGGACCTACAATGAGCAGTTCTTC
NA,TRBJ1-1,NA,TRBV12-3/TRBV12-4,CASRGQRAFF,TGTGCCAGCAGGGGACAAAGAGCTTTCTTT
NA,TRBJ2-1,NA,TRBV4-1,CASSQDGPPVDNEQFF,TGCGCCAGCAGCCAAGATGGACCCCCGGTGGACAATGAGCAGTTCTTC
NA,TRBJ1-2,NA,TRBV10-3,CAISERGGDLLYGYTF,TGTGCCATCAGTGAAAGGGGGGGCGATCTCCTCTATGGCTACACCTTC
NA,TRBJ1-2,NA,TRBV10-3,CAILGGTNYGYTF,TGTGCCATATTGGGTGGAACGAACTATGGCTACACCTTC
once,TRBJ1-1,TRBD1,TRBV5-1,CASIRDSNTMGTEAFF,TGCGCCAGCATCCGGGACAGTAATACAATGGGGACTGAAGCTTTCTTT
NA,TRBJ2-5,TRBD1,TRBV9,CASSVGQGAMEAQYF,TGTGCCAGCAGCGTGGGACAGGGGGCGATGGAGGCCCAGTACTTC
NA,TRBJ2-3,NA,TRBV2,CASSEGRKTDTQYF,TGTGCCAGCAGTGAAGGCCGTAAGACAGATACGCAGTATTTT
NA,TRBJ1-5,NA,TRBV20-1,CSAISGPQMKYNQPQHF,TGCAGTGCTATATCCGGGCCCCAAATGAAATACAATCAGCCCCAGCATTTT